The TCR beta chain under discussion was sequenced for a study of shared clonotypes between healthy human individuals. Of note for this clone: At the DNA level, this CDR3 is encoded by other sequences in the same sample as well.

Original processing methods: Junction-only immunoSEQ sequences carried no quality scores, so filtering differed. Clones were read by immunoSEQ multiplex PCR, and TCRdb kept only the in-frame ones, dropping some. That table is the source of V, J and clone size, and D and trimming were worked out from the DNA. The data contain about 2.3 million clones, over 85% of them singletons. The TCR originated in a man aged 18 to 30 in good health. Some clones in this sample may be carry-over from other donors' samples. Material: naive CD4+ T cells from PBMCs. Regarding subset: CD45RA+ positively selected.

The CDR3 DNA reads as TGTGCCAGCAGCCCGGGACTCAGCACAGATACGCAGTATTTT. Translation: CASSPGLSTDTQYF. The chain employs TRBV7-2 and TRBJ2-3; perhaps TRBD2 as D (6 bases). V gave up 5 bases and J gave up 0 bases, with 9 bases separating them. The germline CDR1 and CDR2 sequences are SGHTA and FQGNSA. The CDR3 has 14 amino acids. Looking up the rest from reference TRBV7-2 and TRBJ2-3 gives the full variable domain: GAGVSQSPSNKVTEKGKDVELRCDPISGHTALYWYRQSLGQGLEFLIYFQGNSAPDKSGLPSDRFSAERTGGSVSTLTIQRTQQEDSAVYLCASSPGLSTDTQYFGPGTRLTVL.